The 27 T cell receptor beta chains below come from one sample, sequenced in a study of cytomegalovirus exposure and HLA in healthy donors (dated by TCRdb to about 2017). The method behind the library was the immunoSEQ multiplex PCR assay. Drawn from immuneACCESS, this table holds only the in-frame rearrangements with V and J called that TCRdb kept. Clones are partly lost; checked studies trace under half to an unresolved V gene and leave the rest unexplained. Recorded for this sample are around 95,000 clones; around 85% of them occurred a single time. The top ten clonotypes cover approximately 22% of the sample. Source material: PBMCs. All receptors come from a man between 18 and 29 years old in good health and CMV-seropositive.

The chain employs TRBV21-1 and TRBJ1-5; the table's TRBD1 call for D was not verified on the DNA. TRBV21-1 is an annotated pseudogene. The CDR3 spans 16 residues. CDR3 nucleotides: TGTGCCAGCAGAAAAGGGATCAGGGGGCCTAGCCAGCCCCAGCATTTT. This encodes CASRKGIRGPSQPQHF.

The V gene is TRBV9, the J gene TRBJ2-7, with TRBD2 matching 14 bases. CDR1 SGDLS and CDR2 YYNGEE come from the germline V gene. The V and J ends lost 2 bases and 3 bases, in that order; junction bases with no gene match: 7. The CDR3 covers 17 residues. This chain's CDR3 is CASSVGTSGSWDYEQYF. In nucleotides, the CDR3 is TGTGCCAGCAGCGTCGGGACTAGCGGGAGTTGGGACTACGAGCAGTACTTC.

This clone appeared a few times. V and J are TRBV18 and TRBJ2-7; weak D call: TRBD2 (5 bases). The CDR3 contains 15 residues. The V and J ends lost 0 bases and 2 bases respectively, with 11 bases between them. CDR1 is KGHSH, CDR2 LQKENI, per germline. In DNA, the CDR3 is TGTGCCAGCTCACCACCTGGCAGCGGAACCTACGAGCAGTACTTC. Protein product: CASSPPGSGTYEQYF.

The chain carries TRBV5-1 and TRBJ2-3; 11 positions match TRBD2. The CDR3 has 16 amino acids. Unmatched junction bases numbered 3, after V lost 3 bases and J lost 0 bases. Germline V gene sequence: CDR1 SGHRS, CDR2 YFSETQ. CDR3: CASSWRTSGSTDTQYF. CDR3 DNA: TGCGCCAGCAGCTGGCGGACTAGCGGGAGCACAGATACGCAGTATTTT.

The chain uses TRBV27 and TRBJ2-3, with a possible D match to TRBD2 (5 bases). Germline V gene data show CDR1 as MNHEY and CDR2 as SMNVEV (reference sequence). The CDR3 length is 16 residues. The V end lost 6 bases, the J end lost 3 bases, and 19 bases lay between the germline ends. CDR3 sequence: CASSITRVSGTDTQYF. The CDR3 nucleotides are TGTGCCAGCAGCATAACAAGGGTTTCGGGGACAGATACGCAGTATTTT.

In DNA, the CDR3 is TGTGCCAGCAGGTTACCGGGACAGGAGCAGTTCTTC. This gives the protein CASRLPGQEQFF. The V gene is TRBV28, the J gene TRBJ2-1; the match to TRBD1 covers 7 bases. The V and J ends lost 6 bases and 10 bases, in that order; junction bases with no gene match: 6. The CDR3 spans 12 residues. The V gene's germline CDR1 is MDHEN and CDR2 SYDVKM. Using reference TRBV28 and TRBJ2-1 for the parts outside the CDR3, the full variable domain is DVKVTQSSRYLVKRTGEKVFLECVQDMDHENMFWYRQDPGLGLRLIYFSYDVKMKEKGDIPEGYSVSREKKERFSLILESASTNQTSMYLCASRLPGQEQFFGPGTRLTVL.

V and J are TRBV29-1 and TRBJ2-3; D is possibly TRBD1 (6 bases). Germline values: CDR1 SQVTM, CDR2 ANQGSEA. The CDR3 extends over 14 amino acids. Trimming removed 4 bases at V and 2 bases at J, with 13 bases between. The CDR3: CSVGGHRDTDTQYF. The DNA for the CDR3 is TGCAGCGTTGGGGGACACCGAGACACAGATACGCAGTATTTT.

This clone has only one observation. The chain combines TRBV27 with TRBJ1-5; possibly TRBD1 for D (6 bases). V shed 2 bases and J shed 7 bases, with 12 bases lying between them. CDR1 and CDR2 from the germline V gene are MNHEY and SMNVEV (reference sequence). CDR3 length equals 14 residues. CDR3 loop: CASSLRGGYQPQHF. CDR3 bases: TGTGCCAGCAGTTTAAGGGGGGGTTACCAGCCCCAGCATTTT.

The V and J genes are TRBV5-1 and TRBJ2-7, with D possibly matching TRBD2 (6 bases). Germline CDR1 reads SGHRS; CDR2 reads YFSETQ. Trimming took off 2 bases at V and 1 base at J, with 13 bases between the two ends. The CDR3 is 15 amino acids. The CDR3, as DNA: TGCGCCAGCAGCTTAAATGCCGGGAGATCCTACGAGCAGTACTTC. Amino acid sequence: CASSLNAGRSYEQYF.

The CDR3, as DNA: TGTGCCAGCAGTTCTACCGGGACTAGCGGTTTCCAAAACATTCAGTACTTC. This gives the protein CASSSTGTSGFQNIQYF. The J gene is TRBJ2-4, the V gene TRBV28; 11 nucleotides align to TRBD2. This CDR3 is 17 amino acids long. Unmatched junction bases numbered 10, after V lost 4 bases and J lost 5 bases. Germline-derived CDR1 and CDR2 are MDHEN and SYDVKM.

This chain joins TRBV11-2 and TRBJ2-7, with D uncertain. CDR1 is SGHAT and CDR2 is FQNNGV in the germline V gene. Deletions cut 3 bases from V and 3 bases from J, with 6 bases between. This CDR3 spans 12 amino acids. In nucleotides, the CDR3 is TGTGCCAGCAGCTTCCCAGGCTACGAGCAGTACGTC. Protein: CASSFPGYEQYV.

The chain carries TRBV27 and TRBJ2-1, with TRBD2 identical over 8 bases. J was trimmed by 6 bases and V by 3 bases; bases with no gene match: 7. Germline V lookup: CDR1 MNHEY, CDR2 SMNVEV (reference sequence). The length of the CDR3 is 15 residues. DNA for the CDR3: TGTGCCAGCAGTTTGGGCGGGAGGAAATTCAATGAGCAGTTCTTC. Encoded protein: CASSLGGRKFNEQFF.

The chain combines TRBV2 with TRBJ2-1; TRBD1 might be the D (5 bases). V gave up 6 bases and J gave up 10 bases, with 13 bases separating them. The CDR3 is 12 amino acids. Germline V gives CDR1 SNHLY, CDR2 FYNNEI. The CDR3 here is CASSGQGQEQFF. The CDR3 nucleotides read TGTGCCAGCAGCGGACAAGGCCAAGAGCAGTTCTTC.

This chain joins TRBV28 and TRBJ1-2; TRBD1 might be the D (6 bases). The length of the CDR3 is 13 residues. With 2 bases removed from V and 4 bases from J, the gap between germline ends came to 8 bases. Per the germline V gene, CDR1 is MDHEN and CDR2 is SYDVKM. As DNA, the CDR3 is TGTGCCAGCAGTTTAGGGGGCGGCTATGGCTACACCTTC. Translated: CASSLGGGYGYTF.

The genes are TRBV6-1 and TRBJ2-7; weak D call: TRBD2 (5 bases). The CDR3 sequence is 14 residues long. Looked up from germline, CDR1 is MNHNS and CDR2 is SASEGT. V gave up 6 bases and J gave up 1 base, with 13 bases separating them. The DNA for the CDR3 is TGTGCCAGCAGGGTACGGGGTCTTTCCTACGAGCAGTACTTC. It codes for CASRVRGLSYEQYF.

The rearrangement uses TRBV7-3 and TRBJ1-5; 9 bases agree with TRBD1. The CDR3 covers 17 residues. V was clipped by 10 bases and J by 2 bases; unmatched bases: 15. Germline V lookup: CDR1 SGHTA, CDR2 FQGTGA. The CDR3 region has the DNA TGTGCCATCCCCGGGACAGGGAGACCTTGGGGCAATCAGCCCCAGCATTTT. Protein product: CAIPGTGRPWGNQPQHF.

The rearrangement joins TRBV27 to TRBJ2-7; D may be TRBD2 (5 bases). With 2 bases removed from V and 2 bases from J, the gap between germline ends came to 10 bases. The CDR3 totals 14 residues. The germline CDR1 and CDR2 sequences are MNHEY and SMNVEV (reference sequence). The CDR3 sequence is CASSLPGKAYEQYF. The CDR3 DNA reads TGTGCCAGCAGTTTACCCGGGAAAGCCTACGAGCAGTACTTC.

CDR3 bases: TGTGCCAGCAGCTCGGACAGGGCGCCTAGCGGGGGAGGGGGCAGCTCCTACGAGCAGTACGTC. Its protein product is CASSSDRAPSGGGGSSYEQYV. This rearrangement joins TRBV12-1 to TRBJ2-7; TRBD2, the D gene given by the table, was not confirmed from the DNA. TRBV12-1 is flagged as a pseudogene. The CDR3 loop spans 21 amino acids.

The chain combines TRBV11-3 with TRBJ1-2, with TRBD1 matching 10 bases. With V trimmed by 7 bases and J by 5 bases, 7 bases remained unmatched. The CDR3 has 14 amino acids. CDR1 is SGHNT, CDR2 YENEEA, per germline. CDR3 nucleotide sequence: TGTGCCAGCACGTCCGGGACAGGGGTGTATGGCTACACCTTC. This gives the protein CASTSGTGVYGYTF.

V and J are TRBV28 and TRBJ2-7, with 7 bases fitting TRBD1. Unmatched junction bases numbered 11, after V lost 6 bases and J lost 9 bases. CDR3 size: 13 residues. Germline V lookup: CDR1 MDHEN, CDR2 SYDVKM. The CDR3 here is CASSETRGRGQYV. The CDR3 DNA reads TGTGCCAGCAGCGAGACAAGGGGGCGTGGGCAGTACGTC.

The genes are TRBV6-1 and TRBJ1-5; maybe TRBD1 (5 bases). The CDR3 covers 13 residues. The germline gives CDR1 MNHNS, CDR2 SASEGT. The V end lost 8 bases, the J end lost 7 bases, and 15 bases lay between the germline ends. Here the CDR3 reads CASCREEKQPQHF. The DNA for the CDR3 is TGTGCCAGCTGCAGGGAGGAAAAGCAGCCCCAGCATTTT.

This chain joins TRBV10-1 and TRBJ2-3, with D possibly TRBD2 on 5 matching bases. Germline V gene sequence: CDR1 WNHNN, CDR2 SYGVQD (reference sequence). V was trimmed by 0 bases and J by 5 bases, leaving 9 bases between them. The CDR3 is 14 amino acids. The CDR3 sequence: CASSESLVGDTQYF. In DNA, the CDR3 is TGCGCCAGCAGTGAGTCACTAGTTGGAGATACGCAGTATTTT.

V gene TRBV4-1 combines with J gene TRBJ2-1; TRBD1 matches 7 bases. V shed 0 bases and J 3 bases; nucleotides not matched to a gene: 8. Germline V CDR1 and CDR2: MGHRA, YSYEKL. The CDR3 length is 17 residues. In DNA form, the CDR3 reads TGCGCCAGCAGCCAAGAGGGCCCAGGGGGTGGCTACAATGAGCAGTTCTTC. Protein sequence: CASSQEGPGGGYNEQFF.

This clone was recorded only once. The J gene is TRBJ2-2, the V gene TRBV27, with a weak D call TRBD2 (6 bases). From germline, CDR1 is MNHEY and CDR2 SMNVEV (reference sequence). This CDR3 has 14 residues. Trimming pared 5 bases from V and 5 bases from J, leaving 12 bases between. DNA of the CDR3: TGTGCCAGCAGTAGGCTAGCGCTTACCGGGGAGCTGTTTTTT. Protein: CASSRLALTGELFF.

The CDR3 DNA sequence: TGTGCCATCCGACCCACGGAGTCCCCCTACAATGAGCAGTTCTTC. Translated: CAIRPTESPYNEQFF. J is TRBJ2-1 and V is TRBV10-3; D is uncertain. Trimming took 8 bases from V and 2 from J, leaving 16 bases between them. The germline V gene has CDR1 ENHRY and CDR2 SYGVKD. The CDR3 spans 15 residues.

V is TRBV7-9 and J is TRBJ2-7; 10 bases are a match to TRBD1. Per germline, CDR1 SEHNR and CDR2 FQNEAQ (reference sequence). The CDR3 loop spans 13 amino acids. Losses at the gene ends were 5 bases for V and 5 bases for J; bases not matched to a gene: 3. This CDR3 is CASSIGTGDEQYV. Written as DNA, the CDR3 is TGTGCCAGCAGCATCGGGACAGGGGACGAGCAGTACGTC.

V is TRBV27 and J is TRBJ1-1; D might be TRBD1 (6 bases). Deletions cut 6 bases from V and 0 bases from J, with 14 bases between. The CDR3 totals 15 residues. Germline CDR1 and CDR2: MNHEY and SMNVEV (reference sequence). The CDR3 DNA follows: TGTGCCAGCAGCGATAAACAGGGCATGAACACTGAAGCTTTCTTT. Translated, it gives CASSDKQGMNTEAFF.